The 7 T cell receptor beta chains below were found in one sample sequenced in a study of T cells after yellow fever vaccination. From the 5' RACE reads, TCRdb called clonotypes with MiXCR, one entry per CDR3 protein. Among some 340,000 distinct CDR3 sequences listed, 4.1% were seen once. Sequenced here: PBMCs, sampled 5 days after the yellow fever booster vaccination. The receptors come from a man between 18 and 29 years old who received the YFV17D yellow fever vaccine.

Ten or more counts support this clonotype. The rearrangement links TRBV11-2 to TRBJ2-1; D perhaps matches TRBD2 (7 bases). The CDR3 is 15 amino acids. Germline V gene lookup returns CDR1 SGHAT and CDR2 FQNNGV. The V end was cut by 1 base, the J end by 2 bases, with 9 bases between. The CDR3 region is CASSLGGGPYNEQFF. The CDR3 nucleotides read TGTGCCAGCAGCTTAGGGGGGGGGCCCTACAATGAGCAGTTCTTC.

V and J are TRBV6-2 or TRBV6-3 and TRBJ1-6; TRBD1 matches 7 bases. V gave up 7 bases and J gave up 5 bases; unmatched junction bases: 8. CDR1 is MNHEY and CDR2 is SVGEGT in the germline V gene. The CDR3 extends over 15 amino acids. CDR3 amino acids: CASTAGQRNNSPLHF. CDR3 in DNA: TGTGCCAGCACCGCGGGACAGAGAAATAATTCACCCCTCCACTTT.

This clonotype was observed a handful of times. This CDR3 is CASSQDRTGSPLHF. CDR3 in DNA: TGTGCCAGCAGCCAAGACAGGACTGGATCACCCCTCCACTTT. This rearrangement joins TRBV7-2 to TRBJ1-6, with a weak D call TRBD1 (6 bases). The CDR3 loop spans 14 amino acids. V shed 5 bases and J shed 10 bases, with 15 bases lying between them. Germline-derived CDR1 and CDR2 are SGHTA and FQGNSA. The entire variable domain, with the rest obtained from reference TRBV7-2 and TRBJ1-6, is as follows: GAGVSQSPSNKVTEKGKDVELRCDPISGHTALYWYRQSLGQGLEFLIYFQGNSAPDKSGLPSDRFSAERTGGSVSTLTIQRTQQEDSAVYLCASSQDRTGSPLHFGNGTRLTVT.

There are many counts of this clonotype. The chain has TRBV6-2 or TRBV6-3 and TRBJ2-1; TRBD2 matches 9 bases. This CDR3 is 15 amino acids long. V gave up 2 bases and J gave up 7 bases; unmatched junction bases: 6. Germline V gene lookup returns CDR1 MNHEY and CDR2 SVGEGT. The CDR3 sequence is CASSYTGSGGNEQFF. CDR3 DNA: TGTGCCAGCAGTTACACCGGTAGCGGGGGTAATGAGCAGTTCTTC.

In its sample, this clonotype was seen a few times. This chain joins TRBV20-1 and TRBJ2-7, with 9 bases aligning to TRBD2. This CDR3 is built from 14 residues. The V gene end was trimmed by 3 bases and the J gene end by 3 bases; junction bases not matched to a gene: 6. CDR1 is DFQATT and CDR2 is SNEGSKA in the germline V gene (reference sequence). The CDR3 region is CSAREPAGGYEQYF. The DNA of the CDR3 is TGCAGTGCTAGGGAACCAGCGGGGGGCTACGAGCAGTACTTC.

The chain recombines TRBV7-2 with TRBJ2-5, with TRBD1 as a possible D gene (6 bases). This CDR3 has 14 amino acids. Trimming removed 5 bases from V and 7 bases from J, with 17 bases in between. Germline CDR1 is SGHTA and CDR2 is FQGNSA. CDR3 DNA sequence: TGTGCCAGCAGCGATCAGACAGGCCCCACGACCCAGTACTTC. Its protein product is CASSDQTGPTTQYF.

This clonotype showed up just a few times. The chain employs TRBV4-3 and TRBJ2-7; maybe TRBD2 (6 bases). CDR3 length: 15 residues. Germline CDR1 LGHNA, CDR2 YSLEER. Trimming stripped 3 bases from V and 3 bases from J, with 15 bases between. The CDR3 DNA follows: TGCGCCAGCAGCCAGGATCCGGGACTTTTCTACGAGCAGTACTTC. It translates to CASSQDPGLFYEQYF.